These 8 T cell receptor beta chains originate from one sample sequenced in a study of blood T cell repertoires in COVID-19 (dated by TCRdb to the early 2020s). Library method: the immunoSEQ multiplex PCR assay. Sourced from immuneACCESS, this table was stored by TCRdb with only in-frame sequences that have V and J called. A share of the clones is absent; for the studies checked, an unresolved V gene accounts for under half, and the remainder has no known explanation. In this sample the table shows 150,000 to 200,000 clones, 75% to 90% of which occur a single time. Together, the top ten hold around 2.3% of the sample. The specimen sequenced was peripheral blood. The receptor source for this set is a man aged 70-80 years with active or convalescent COVID-19.

The J gene is TRBJ2-7, the V gene TRBV5-1; possibly TRBD2 for D (5 bases). The CDR3 runs to 12 residues. V gave up 4 bases and J gave up 3 bases, with 8 bases separating them. Germline loops: CDR1 SGHRS, CDR2 YFSETQ. The CDR3 protein is CASSRGDYEQYF. The DNA for the CDR3 is TGCGCCAGCAGCCGGGGTGACTACGAGCAGTACTTC.

The chain links TRBV19 to TRBJ1-5; D perhaps matches TRBD1 (6 bases). The V end lost 3 bases, the J end lost 0 bases, and 12 bases lay between the germline ends. Per the germline V gene, CDR1 is LNHDA and CDR2 is SQIVND (reference sequence). This CDR3 has 16 residues. DNA of the CDR3: TGTGCCAGTAGTATCAGGACAGAGTTTAGCAATCAGCCCCAGCATTTT. Protein product: CASSIRTEFSNQPQHF.

V is TRBV5-1 and J is TRBJ2-7; TRBD1 aligns across 10 bases. V was clipped by 5 bases and J by 3 bases; unmatched bases: 5. The CDR3 is 14 residues long. CDR1 and CDR2 from the germline V gene are SGHRS and YFSETQ. The CDR3 sequence: CASRPGQGFYEQYF. The CDR3 DNA follows: TGCGCCAGCAGACCGGGACAGGGGTTCTACGAGCAGTACTTC.

The rearrangement joins TRBV7-9 to TRBJ2-1; 8 nucleotides agree with TRBD1. The CDR3 has 17 residues. J lost 3 bases, V lost 1 base, and 8 bases had no gene match. Germline CDR1 is SEHNR and CDR2 is FQNEAQ (reference sequence). The CDR3 sequence: CASSLGDRRSVYNEQFF. The CDR3 nucleotides are TGTGCCAGCAGCTTAGGGGACAGGAGGTCGGTCTACAATGAGCAGTTCTTC.

The rearrangement joins TRBV6-6 to TRBJ2-3; 11 bases agree with TRBD1. CDR3 length: 15 amino acids. The junction had 6 bases not matched to a gene; V was cut back by 5 bases and J by 5 bases. CDR1 is MNHNY and CDR2 is SVGAGI in the germline V gene (reference sequence). CDR3 region: CASSHPGQGVDTQYF. The CDR3 nucleotides are TGTGCCAGCAGTCACCCGGGACAGGGGGTAGATACGCAGTATTTT.

The J gene is TRBJ2-7, the V gene TRBV2, with D tentatively TRBD1 (5 bases). Trimming took 6 bases from V and 3 from J, leaving 15 bases between them. The CDR3 length is 14 residues. The V gene's germline CDR1 is SNHLY and CDR2 FYNNEI. The CDR3 DNA is TGTGCCAGCAGCGCTTTAGGGGAAAACTACGAGCAGTACTTC. Translation gives CASSALGENYEQYF. Together with reference TRBV2 and TRBJ2-7, the CDR3 gives the full variable domain: EPEVTQTPSHQVTQMGQEVILRCVPISNHLYFYWYRQILGQKVEFLVSFYNNEISEKSEIFDDQFSVERPDGSNFTLKIRSTKLEDSAMYFCASSALGENYEQYFGPGTRLTVT.

The chain uses TRBV7-2 and TRBJ2-1; 12 bases match TRBD1. Trimming removed 6 bases from V and 9 bases from J; junction bases left unmatched: 6. From germline, CDR1 is SGHTA and CDR2 FQGNSA. This CDR3 is built from 14 residues. The CDR3 DNA sequence: TGTGCCAGCAGGGGGACAGGGGGCTGGGGTGAGCAGTTCTTC. Residues: CASRGTGGWGEQFF.

The rearrangement links TRBV28 to TRBJ2-7, with 7 positions matching TRBD2. In germline, CDR1 is MDHEN, CDR2 SYDVKM. J was trimmed by 2 bases and V by 5 bases; bases with no gene match: 6. The CDR3 covers 14 residues. For the CDR3, the DNA is TGTGCCAGCAGTAAAGCGGGAAGGACCTACGAGCAGTACTTC. Translation: CASSKAGRTYEQYF.